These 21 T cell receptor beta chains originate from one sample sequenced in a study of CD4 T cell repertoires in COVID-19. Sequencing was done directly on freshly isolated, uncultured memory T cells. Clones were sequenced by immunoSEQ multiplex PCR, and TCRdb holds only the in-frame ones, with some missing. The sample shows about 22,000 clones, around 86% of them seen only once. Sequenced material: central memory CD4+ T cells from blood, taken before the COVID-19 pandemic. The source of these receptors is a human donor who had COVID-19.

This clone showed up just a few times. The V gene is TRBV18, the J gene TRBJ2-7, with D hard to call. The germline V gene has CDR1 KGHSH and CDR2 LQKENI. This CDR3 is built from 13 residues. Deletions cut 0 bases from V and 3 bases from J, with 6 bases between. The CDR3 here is CASSPPYNYEQYF. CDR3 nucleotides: TGTGCCAGCTCACCACCTTACAACTACGAGCAGTACTTC.

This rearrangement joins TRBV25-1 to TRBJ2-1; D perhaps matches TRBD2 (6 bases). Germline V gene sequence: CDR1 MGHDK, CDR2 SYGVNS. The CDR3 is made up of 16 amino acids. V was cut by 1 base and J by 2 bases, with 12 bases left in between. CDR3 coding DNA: TGTGCCAGCAGTGAATCAGGGATAGCGGCCTACAATGAGCAGTTCTTC. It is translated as CASSESGIAAYNEQFF.

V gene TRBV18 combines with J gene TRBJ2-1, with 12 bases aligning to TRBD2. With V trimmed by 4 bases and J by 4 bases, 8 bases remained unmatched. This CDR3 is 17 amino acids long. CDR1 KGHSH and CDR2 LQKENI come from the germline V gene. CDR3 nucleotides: TGTGCCAGCTCACTAAGGACTAGCGGGGTCTCTTACAATGAGCAGTTCTTC. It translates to CASSLRTSGVSYNEQFF.

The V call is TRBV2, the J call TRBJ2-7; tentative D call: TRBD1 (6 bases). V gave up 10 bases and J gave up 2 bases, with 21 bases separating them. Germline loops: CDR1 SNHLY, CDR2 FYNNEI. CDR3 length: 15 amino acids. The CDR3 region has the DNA TGTGCCACCGGAATTGGACAGAAGAATACCTACGAGCAGTACTTC. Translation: CATGIGQKNTYEQYF.

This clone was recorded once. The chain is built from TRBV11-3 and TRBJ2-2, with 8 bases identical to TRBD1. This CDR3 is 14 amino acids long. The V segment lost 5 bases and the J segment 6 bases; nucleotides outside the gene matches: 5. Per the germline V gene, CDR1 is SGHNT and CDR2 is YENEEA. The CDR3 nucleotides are TGTGCCAGCAGCCGGGGACAGGAATCCGGGGAGCTGTTTTTT. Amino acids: CASSRGQESGELFF.

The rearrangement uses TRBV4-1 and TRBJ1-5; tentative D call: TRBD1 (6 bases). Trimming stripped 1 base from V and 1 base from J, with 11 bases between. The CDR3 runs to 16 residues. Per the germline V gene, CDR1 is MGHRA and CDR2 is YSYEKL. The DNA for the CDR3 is TGCGCCAGCAGCCAAGCACAGGGAAGGAGCAATCAGCCCCAGCATTTT. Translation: CASSQAQGRSNQPQHF.

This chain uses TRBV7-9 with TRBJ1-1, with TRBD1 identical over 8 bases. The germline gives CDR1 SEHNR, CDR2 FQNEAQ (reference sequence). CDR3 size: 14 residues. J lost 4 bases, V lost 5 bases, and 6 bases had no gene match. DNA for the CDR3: TGTGCCAGCAGCACCTCAGGGGGCATCACTGAAGCTTTCTTT. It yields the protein CASSTSGGITEAFF.

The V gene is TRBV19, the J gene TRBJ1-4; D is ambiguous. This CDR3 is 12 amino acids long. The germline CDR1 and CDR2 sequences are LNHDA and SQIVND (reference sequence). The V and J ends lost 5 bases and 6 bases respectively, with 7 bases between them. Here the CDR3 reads CASSSADEKLFF. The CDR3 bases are TGTGCCAGTAGTTCCGCGGATGAAAAACTGTTTTTT.

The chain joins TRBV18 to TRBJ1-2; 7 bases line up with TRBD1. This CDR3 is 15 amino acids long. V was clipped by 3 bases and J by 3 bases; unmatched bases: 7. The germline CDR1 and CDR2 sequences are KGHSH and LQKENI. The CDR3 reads CASSPSGGGYYGYTF. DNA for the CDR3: TGTGCCAGCTCACCTTCAGGGGGAGGTTACTATGGCTACACCTTC.

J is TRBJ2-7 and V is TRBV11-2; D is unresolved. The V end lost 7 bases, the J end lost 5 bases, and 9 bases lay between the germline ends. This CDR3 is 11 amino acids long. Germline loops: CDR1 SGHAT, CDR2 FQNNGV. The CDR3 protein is CASKLIHEQYF. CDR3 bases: TGTGCCAGCAAATTAATCCACGAGCAGTACTTC. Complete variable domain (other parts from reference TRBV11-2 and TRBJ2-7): EAGVAQSPRYKIIEKRQSVAFWCNPISGHATLYWYQQILGQGPKLLIQFQNNGVVDDSQLPKDRFSAERLKGVDSTLKIQPAKLEDSAVYLCASKLIHEQYFGPGTRLTVT.

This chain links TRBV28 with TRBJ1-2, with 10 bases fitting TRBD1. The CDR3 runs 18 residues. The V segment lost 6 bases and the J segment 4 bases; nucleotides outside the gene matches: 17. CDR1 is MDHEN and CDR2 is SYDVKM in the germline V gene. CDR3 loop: CASRTTGTGAAIGYGYTF. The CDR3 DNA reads TGTGCCAGCAGGACGACCGGGACAGGGGCAGCAATTGGCTATGGCTACACCTTC.

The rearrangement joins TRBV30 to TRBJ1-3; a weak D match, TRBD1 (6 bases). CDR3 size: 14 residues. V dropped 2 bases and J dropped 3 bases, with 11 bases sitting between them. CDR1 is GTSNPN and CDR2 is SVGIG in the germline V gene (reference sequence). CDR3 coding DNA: TGTGCCTGGAGTCCCGGGACAATTGGAAACACCATATATTTT. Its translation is CAWSPGTIGNTIYF.

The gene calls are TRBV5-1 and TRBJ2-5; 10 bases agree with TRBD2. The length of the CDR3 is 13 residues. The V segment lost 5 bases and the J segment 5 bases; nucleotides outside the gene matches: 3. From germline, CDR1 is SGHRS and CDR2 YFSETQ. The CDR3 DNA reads TGCGCCAGCAGTGCTAGCGGGGGTGAGACCCAGTACTTC. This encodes CASSASGGETQYF.

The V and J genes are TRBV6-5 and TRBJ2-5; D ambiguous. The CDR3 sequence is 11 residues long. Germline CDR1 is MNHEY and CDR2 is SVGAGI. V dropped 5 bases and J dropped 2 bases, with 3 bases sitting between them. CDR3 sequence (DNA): TGTGCCAGCAGTACACAAGAGACCCAGTACTTC. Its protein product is CASSTQETQYF.

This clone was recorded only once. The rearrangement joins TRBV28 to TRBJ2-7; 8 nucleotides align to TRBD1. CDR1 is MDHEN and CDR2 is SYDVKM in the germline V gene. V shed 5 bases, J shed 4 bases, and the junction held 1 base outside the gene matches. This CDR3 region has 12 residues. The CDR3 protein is CASSTGGYEQYF. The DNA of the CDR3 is TGTGCCAGCAGTACAGGGGGGTACGAGCAGTACTTC.

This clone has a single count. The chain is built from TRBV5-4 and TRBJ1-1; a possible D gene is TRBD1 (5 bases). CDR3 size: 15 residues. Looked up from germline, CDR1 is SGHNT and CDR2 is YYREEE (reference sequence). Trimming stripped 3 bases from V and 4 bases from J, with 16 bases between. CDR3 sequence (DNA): TGTGCCAGCAGCTCCGACAGACCGGGTAGCACTGAAGCTTTCTTT. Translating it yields CASSSDRPGSTEAFF.

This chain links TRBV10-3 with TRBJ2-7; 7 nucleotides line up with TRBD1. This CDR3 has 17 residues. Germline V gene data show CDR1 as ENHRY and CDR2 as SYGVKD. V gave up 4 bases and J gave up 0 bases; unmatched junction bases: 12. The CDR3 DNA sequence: TGTGCCATCAGTGGCTCGGGACAGACGACGAGCTCCTACGAGCAGTACTTC. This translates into CAISGSGQTTSSYEQYF.

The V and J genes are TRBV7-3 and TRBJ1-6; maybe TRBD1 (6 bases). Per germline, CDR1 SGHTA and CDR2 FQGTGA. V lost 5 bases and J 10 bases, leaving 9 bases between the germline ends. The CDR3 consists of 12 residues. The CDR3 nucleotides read TGTGCCAGCAGCACGACAGGATCACCCCTCCACTTT. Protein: CASSTTGSPLHF.

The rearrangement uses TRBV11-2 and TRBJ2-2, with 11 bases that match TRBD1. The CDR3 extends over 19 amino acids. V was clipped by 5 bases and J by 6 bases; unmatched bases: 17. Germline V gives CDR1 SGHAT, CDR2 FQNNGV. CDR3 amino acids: CASSPREDRGRGMAGELFF. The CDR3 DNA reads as TGTGCCAGCAGCCCGCGGGAGGACAGGGGGCGCGGGATGGCCGGGGAGCTGTTTTTT.

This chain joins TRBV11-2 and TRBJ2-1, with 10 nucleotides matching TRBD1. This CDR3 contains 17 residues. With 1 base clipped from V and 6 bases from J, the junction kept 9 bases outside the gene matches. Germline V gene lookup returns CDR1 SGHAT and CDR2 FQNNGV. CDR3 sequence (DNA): TGTGCCAGCAGCTTAGGCGGGACAGGGGTTACTCCCAATGAGCAGTTCTTC. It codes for CASSLGGTGVTPNEQFF.

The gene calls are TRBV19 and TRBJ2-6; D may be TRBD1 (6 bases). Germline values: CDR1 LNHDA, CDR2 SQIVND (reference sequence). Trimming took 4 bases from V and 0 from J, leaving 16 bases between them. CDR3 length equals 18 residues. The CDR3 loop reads CASSTRQGIDSGANVLTF. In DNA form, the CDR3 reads TGTGCCAGTAGTACCCGGCAGGGGATAGACTCTGGGGCCAACGTCCTGACTTTC. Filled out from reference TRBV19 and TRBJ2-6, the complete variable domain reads DGGITQSPKYLFRKEGQNVTLSCEQNLNHDAMYWYRQDPGQGLRLIYYSQIVNDFQKGDIAEGYSVSREKKESFPLTVTSAQKNPTAFYLCASSTRQGIDSGANVLTFGAGSRLTVL.